This entry lists 13 T cell receptor beta chains sequenced from one sample in a study of blood T cell repertoires in COVID-19. The table came from immunoSEQ multiplex PCR; TCRdb's copy has only in-frame clones and leaves some out. The table lists fewer than 70,000 clones, under 90% of them singletons. The source material was peripheral blood. Source of these receptors: a human donor in a cohort sampled during active COVID-19.

The chain is built from TRBV5-5 and TRBJ2-5; D is unresolved. Deletions cut 1 base from V and 4 bases from J, with 14 bases between. The CDR3 spans 15 residues. Germline V gene lookup returns CDR1 SGHKS and CDR2 YYEKEE (reference sequence). The CDR3 sequence: CASSLTLNHGETQYF. CDR3 DNA sequence: TGTGCCAGCAGCTTGACTCTGAACCACGGAGAGACCCAGTACTTC.

This chain uses TRBV7-7 with TRBJ2-7, with 7 bases lining up with TRBD2. The V segment lost 5 bases and the J segment 3 bases; nucleotides outside the gene matches: 4. In germline, CDR1 is SSHAT, CDR2 FNYEAQ (reference sequence). The CDR3 has 13 amino acids. CDR3 in amino acids: CASSTGLYYEQYF. DNA for the CDR3: TGTGCCAGCAGCACGGGACTATACTACGAGCAGTACTTC.

This clone was observed a few times. CDR3 DNA: TGCAGCGTTGGGAGGGGTGGTAGCAATCAGCCCCAGCATTTT. Encoded protein: CSVGRGGSNQPQHF. This sequence joins TRBV29-1 and TRBJ1-5, with D perhaps matching TRBD1 (5 bases). The CDR3 covers 14 residues. V lost 4 bases and J 0 bases, leaving 10 bases between the germline ends. CDR1 SQVTM and CDR2 ANQGSEA come from the germline V gene.

This clone is a singleton in its sample. The chain combines TRBV4-2 with TRBJ1-2; D is unresolved. The CDR3 contains 15 residues. V was cut by 0 bases and J by 2 bases, with 10 bases left in between. Germline CDR1 and CDR2: LGHNA and YNFKEQ. DNA for the CDR3: TGTGCCAGCAGCCAAGACCGGGTTAGGAACTATGGCTACACCTTC. Its translation is CASSQDRVRNYGYTF.

The rearrangement joins TRBV7-8 to TRBJ1-2; D gene uncertain. The V gene lost 3 bases and the J gene lost 0 bases, with 2 bases spanning the gap. CDR1 is SGHVS and CDR2 is FQNEAQ in the germline V gene. The CDR3 covers 12 residues. The CDR3 loop is CASSFTNYGYTF. Written as DNA, the CDR3 is TGTGCCAGCAGCTTCACTAACTATGGCTACACCTTC.

The CDR3 region has the DNA TGCAGCGTGGTGACAGTAATGAACACTGAAGCTTTCTTT. Translation: CSVVTVMNTEAFF. This chain connects TRBV29-1 to TRBJ1-1; TRBD1 is a possible D gene (5 bases). Trimming removed 6 bases from V and 0 bases from J, with 11 bases in between. The V gene's germline CDR1 is SQVTM and CDR2 ANQGSEA. This CDR3 is built from 13 residues.

The DNA for the CDR3 is TGTGCCAGCACCCCGCCGGGAATCACTGAAGCTTTCTTT. Its protein is CASTPPGITEAFF. The V gene is TRBV9, the J gene TRBJ1-1; D not resolved. Between the trimmed V and J ends, which lost 6 bases and 4 bases, there was a span of 13 bases. The V gene's germline CDR1 is SGDLS and CDR2 YYNGEE. The CDR3 is 13 amino acids.

V gene TRBV30 combines with J gene TRBJ2-5; maybe TRBD1 (5 bases). There are 11 residues in the CDR3. Germline lookup yields CDR1 GTSNPN and CDR2 SVGIG (reference sequence). V was pared by 5 bases and J by 8 bases, with 12 bases between. The CDR3 DNA follows: TGTGCCTGGGGGGAAGGGGAAACCCAGTACTTC. This translates into CAWGEGETQYF.

The chain joins TRBV9 to TRBJ1-1; TRBD1 is a possible D gene (6 bases). There are 17 residues in the CDR3. Germline CDR1 SGDLS, CDR2 YYNGEE. V shed 4 bases and J shed 1 base, with 20 bases lying between them. CDR3 protein: CASSPEIRTGWNTEAFF. The CDR3 DNA is TGTGCCAGCAGCCCCGAAATCCGTACAGGGTGGAACACTGAAGCTTTCTTT. Full variable domain (missing parts from reference TRBV9 and TRBJ1-1): DSGVTQTPKHLITATGQRVTLRCSPRSGDLSVYWYQQSLDQGLQFLIQYYNGEERAKGNILERFSAQQFPDLHSELNLSSLELGDSALYFCASSPEIRTGWNTEAFFGQGTRLTVV.

The chain carries TRBV7-2 and TRBJ2-7; D uncertain. There are 15 residues in the CDR3. The V end was cut by 1 base, the J end by 3 bases, with 13 bases between. Germline V gene data show CDR1 as SGHTA and CDR2 as FQGNSA. The CDR3 nucleotides are TGTGCCAGCAGCTTAGTGTTCTCCCCTATCTACGAGCAGTACTTC. Amino acid sequence: CASSLVFSPIYEQYF. Looking up the rest from reference TRBV7-2 and TRBJ2-7 gives the full variable domain: GAGVSQSPSNKVTEKGKDVELRCDPISGHTALYWYRQSLGQGLEFLIYFQGNSAPDKSGLPSDRFSAERTGGSVSTLTIQRTQQEDSAVYLCASSLVFSPIYEQYFGPGTRLTVT.

The chain carries TRBV7-9 and TRBJ1-3, with 8 nucleotides matching TRBD1. From germline, CDR1 is SEHNR and CDR2 FQNEAQ (reference sequence). The CDR3 has 16 residues. Trimming removed 7 bases from V and 0 bases from J; junction bases left unmatched: 8. The CDR3 loop is CASTTDRVSSGNTIYF. CDR3 DNA sequence: TGTGCCAGCACCACGGACAGGGTGAGCTCTGGAAACACCATATATTTT. Complete variable domain (other parts from reference TRBV7-9 and TRBJ1-3): DTGVSQNPRHKITKRGQNVTFRCDPISEHNRLYWYRQTLGQGPEFLTYFQNEAQLEKSRLLSDRFSAERPKGSFSTLEIQRTEQGDSAMYLCASTTDRVSSGNTIYFGEGSWLTVV.

J is TRBJ2-5 and V is TRBV2; 7 bases match TRBD2. This CDR3 is built from 15 residues. In germline, CDR1 is SNHLY, CDR2 FYNNEI. V gave up 8 bases and J gave up 5 bases; unmatched junction bases: 14. The CDR3 reads CASLSTGGSSETQYF. For the CDR3, the DNA is TGTGCCAGCCTCTCGACCGGGGGGTCCTCCGAGACCCAGTACTTC.

The chain joins TRBV6-5 to TRBJ2-7, with D maybe TRBD2 (5 bases). This CDR3 is 14 amino acids long. The V end lost 0 bases, the J end lost 3 bases, and 9 bases lay between the germline ends. Germline V gene data show CDR1 as MNHEY and CDR2 as SVGAGI. The CDR3 DNA follows: TGTGCCAGCAGTTACTCTGGAGGAGTCTACGAGCAGTACTTC. Amino acid sequence: CASSYSGGVYEQYF.